These T cell receptor beta chains were read from a single sample in a study of cytomegalovirus exposure and HLA in healthy donors. The assay was immunoSEQ multiplex PCR, and TCRdb's table has in-frame clones only and misses some. The sample records approximately 190,000 clones, approximately 85% being singletons. Sequences were obtained from PBMCs. The receptors originated from a woman in her late teens or twenties in good health and CMV-seronegative. CDR3s include the opening cysteine and the closing phenylalanine or tryptophan. A D gene is named only where the DNA matches it firmly. Size is stated for part of the rows, as once, few or many counts, or as a class when the clone is expanded.

TRBD2 TRBJ2-3 TRBV7-8 - CASSLVLAGAGTDTQYF TGTGCCAGCAGCTTAGTTCTAGCGGGAGCCGGCACAGATACGCAGTATTTT
- TRBJ2-4 TRBV7-9 - CASSPVAKNIQYF TGTGCCAGCAGCCCAGTAGCCAAAAACATTCAGTACTTC
TRBD1 TRBJ2-1 TRBV28 - CASSPNRGSYNEQFF TGTGCCAGCAGTCCTAACAGGGGTTCCTACAATGAGCAGTTCTTC
TRBD1 TRBJ1-1 TRBV5-1 - CASATGVSGTEAFF TGCGCCAGCGCGACAGGGGTTTCGGGCACTGAAGCTTTCTTT
TRBD2 TRBJ2-7 TRBV28 - CASRTGLAGPYEQYF TGTGCCAGCAGGACTGGACTAGCGGGGCCCTACGAGCAGTACTTC
- TRBJ2-7 TRBV27 - CASSFSGIGEQYF TGTGCCAGCAGTTTCTCCGGCATCGGGGAGCAGTACTTC
TRBD1 TRBJ1-4 TRBV14 - CASSLQGARPNEKLFF TGTGCCAGCAGCCTTCAGGGGGCCCGACCTAATGAAAAACTGTTTTTT
TRBD2 TRBJ2-1 TRBV6-4 - CASSKLAESSYNEQFF TGTGCCAGCAGTAAGCTAGCGGAGAGCTCCTACAATGAGCAGTTCTTC
TRBD1 TRBJ1-5 TRBV4-1 - CASSQDDRGPNQPQHF TGCGCCAGCAGCCAAGACGACAGGGGGCCAAATCAGCCCCAGCATTTT
TRBD2 TRBJ2-1 TRBV12-5 - CASGRTSGSYEQFF TGTGCTAGTGGCCGGACTAGCGGGAGCTATGAGCAGTTCTTC
TRBD1 TRBJ2-7 TRBV6-1 - CASSFWDSSSYEQYF TGTGCCAGCAGTTTTTGGGACAGCAGCTCCTACGAGCAGTACTTC
- TRBJ2-5 TRBV28 - CASSSGGLRTQYF TGTGCCAGCAGTTCCGGGGGTCTAAGGACCCAGTACTTC
TRBD1 TRBJ2-6 TRBV29-1 - CSVADRGQGANVLTF TGCAGCGTCGCGGACAGGGGGCAAGGGGCCAACGTCCTGACTTTC
TRBD2 TRBJ2-7 TRBV5-1 once CASSQPGLTYEQYF TGCGCCAGCAGCCAACCGGGACTAACCTACGAGCAGTACTTC
TRBD2 TRBJ2-7 TRBV6-5 - CASRRLAGDEQYF TGTGCCAGCCGGAGACTAGCGGGGGACGAGCAGTACTTC
- TRBJ1-5 TRBV6-5 few CASSLVGYGQPQHF TGTGCCAGCTCATTGGTCGGTTATGGTCAGCCCCAGCATTTT
TRBD1 TRBJ2-3 TRBV5-1 - CASSLRRKQGKDTQYF TGCGCCAGCAGCTTACGCCGCAAACAGGGGAAAGATACGCAGTATTTT
- TRBJ1-5 TRBV4-2 - CASSSARGADSNQPQHF TGTGCCAGCAGCTCGGCTCGCGGGGCGGATAGCAATCAGCCCCAGCATTTT
TRBD1 TRBJ2-7 TRBV11-2 - CASRMTGGIHEQYF TGTGCCAGCAGGATGACAGGGGGCATCCACGAGCAGTACTTC
TRBD2 TRBJ2-2 TRBV9 - CASSDSGGNTGELFF TGTGCCAGCAGCGATAGCGGGGGGAACACCGGGGAGCTGTTTTTT
- TRBJ2-1 TRBV25-1 - CASSLYNEQFF TGTGCCAGCAGTCTTTACAATGAGCAGTTCTTC
- TRBJ2-7 TRBV7-2 - CASSLEGAWYEQYF TGTGCCAGCAGTCTGGAGGGGGCGTGGTACGAGCAGTACTTC
- TRBJ2-7 TRBV27 - CASRRDTYEQYF TGTGCCAGCCGACGGGACACCTACGAGCAGTACTTC
TRBD2 TRBJ2-7 TRBV28 few CASSLSLAGAYEQYF TGTGCCAGCAGTTTAAGCTTAGCGGGAGCCTACGAGCAGTACTTC
TRBD2 TRBJ2-3 TRBV30 - CAWRTSGWTDTQYF TGTGCCTGGAGGACTAGCGGGTGGACAGATACGCAGTATTTT
TRBD2 TRBJ2-1 TRBV14 - CASSGSETSGSSEQFF TGTGCCAGCAGCGGGAGTGAGACTAGCGGGAGCAGTGAGCAGTTCTTC
- TRBJ2-3 TRBV7-3 - CASSLVGGSTDTQYF TGTGCCAGCAGCTTAGTCGGGGGTAGCACAGATACGCAGTATTTT
TRBD1 TRBJ1-2 TRBV10-2 - CASSEPGGSRLDYGYTF TGCGCCAGCAGTGAGCCAGGGGGCTCGAGGCTTGACTATGGCTACACCTTC
- TRBJ2-1 TRBV7-9 - CASSSPTYNEQFF TGTGCCAGCAGCTCCCCCACCTACAATGAGCAGTTCTTC
- TRBJ1-4 TRBV19 - CASSRGQDYEKLFF TGTGCCAGTAGTAGGGGACAAGACTATGAAAAACTGTTTTTT
- TRBJ2-5 TRBV13 - CASSLRPSQGEGETQYF TGTGCCAGCAGCTTAAGGCCGTCACAGGGGGAGGGTGAGACCCAGTACTTC
- TRBJ2-7 TRBV28 - CASNPHSGGGLLEQYF TGTGCCAGCAACCCCCACTCTGGAGGTGGCCTGCTCGAGCAGTACTTC
- TRBJ1-4 TRBV29-1 - CSATVTNEKLFF TGCAGCGCGACAGTAACTAATGAAAAACTGTTTTTT
- TRBJ1-1 TRBV9 - CASSVGGSLGTEAFF TGTGCCAGCAGCGTAGGTGGGAGCCTGGGCACTGAAGCTTTCTTT
TRBD2 TRBJ2-1 TRBV6-5 - CASRVPSGRGEQFF TGTGCCAGCAGGGTCCCTAGCGGGAGAGGTGAGCAGTTCTTC
TRBD2 TRBJ2-3 TRBV9 - CASSVGGGPDTQYF TGTGCCAGCAGCGTGGGGGGAGGGCCAGATACGCAGTATTTT
TRBD1 TRBJ1-4 TRBV9 - CASSSASRQGREKLFF TGTGCCAGCAGTTCCGCCTCTCGACAGGGAAGGGAAAAACTGTTTTTT
TRBD2 TRBJ2-7 TRBV5-1 - CASSPTSGGPYEQYF TGCGCCAGCAGCCCGACTAGCGGGGGGCCCTACGAGCAGTACTTC
- TRBJ2-1 TRBV15 - CATSRGGTGYGGGALNEQFF TGTGCCACCAGCAGAGGAGGGACAGGGTACGGCGGGGGGGCCCTCAATGAGCAGTTCTTC
TRBD1 TRBJ2-1 TRBV28 - CVVGQGTGEQFF TGTGTTGTGGGACAGGGCACCGGTGAGCAGTTCTTC
TRBD1 TRBJ2-1 TRBV5-5 few CASSWTGANYNEQFF TGTGCCAGCAGCTGGACAGGGGCTAACTACAATGAGCAGTTCTTC
TRBD1 TRBJ2-5 TRBV27 - CASRRQGKETQYF TGTGCCAGCAGGCGACAGGGGAAAGAGACCCAGTACTTC
TRBD2 TRBJ2-3 TRBV18 - CASSLGLAGTSDTQYF TGTGCCAGCTCACTAGGACTAGCGGGAACCTCAGATACGCAGTATTTT
- TRBJ1-1 TRBV19 - CASSKRSNTEAFF TGTGCCAGTAGTAAACGGTCTAACACTGAAGCTTTCTTT
- TRBJ2-5 TRBV28 - CASASGQRQETQYF TGTGCCAGCGCTTCCGGACAGCGACAAGAGACCCAGTACTTC
- TRBJ2-1 TRBV6-5 - CASSPSIGGTEQFF TGTGCCAGCAGTCCTTCCATAGGGGGTACTGAGCAGTTCTTC
TRBD1 TRBJ2-7 TRBV28 - CASSGAGTEPSYEQYF TGTGCCAGCAGTGGGGCCGGGACAGAACCTTCCTACGAGCAGTACTTC
TRBD1 TRBJ2-7 TRBV18 - CASSLTGTASAYEQYF TGTGCCAGCTCACTCACGGGGACAGCGTCTGCCTACGAGCAGTACTTC